One sample yielded the 5 T cell receptor beta chains listed below, sequenced in a study of cytomegalovirus exposure and HLA in healthy donors. PCR involved 60 Vbeta and 13 Jbeta primers. Clones were sequenced by immunoSEQ multiplex PCR, and TCRdb holds only the in-frame ones, with some missing. The sample comprises some 210,000 clones, around 86% of which are singletons, and roughly 1.3% rests with the top ten. Source material: PBMCs. Receptors originate from a man in his thirties or forties in good health and CMV-seronegative.

The chain combines TRBV6-5 with TRBJ2-1, with 9 bases aligning to TRBD1. This CDR3 contains 13 residues. J was trimmed by 6 bases and V by 6 bases; bases with no gene match: 3. CDR1 and CDR2 (germline): MNHEY, SVGAGI. The chain's CDR3 is CASSRTGVNEQFF. The DNA for the CDR3 is TGTGCCAGCAGCCGGACAGGGGTCAATGAGCAGTTCTTC.

The V and J genes are TRBV27 and TRBJ2-1; D is possibly TRBD1 (6 bases). This CDR3 is 13 amino acids long. The V end lost 6 bases, the J end lost 10 bases, and 16 bases lay between the germline ends. Germline CDR1 MNHEY, CDR2 SMNVEV (reference sequence). CDR3 protein: CASRDITQGEQFF. CDR3 in DNA: TGTGCCAGCAGGGACATTACGCAGGGGGAGCAGTTCTTC.

The gene calls are TRBV14 and TRBJ1-5, with D maybe TRBD1 (5 bases). Deletions cut 3 bases from V and 6 bases from J, with 12 bases between. The CDR3 runs 14 residues. The germline gives CDR1 SGHDN, CDR2 FVKESK. This CDR3 is CASSQGGGSQPQHF. CDR3 nucleotide sequence: TGTGCCAGCAGCCAGGGGGGTGGCTCTCAGCCCCAGCATTTT.

The chain combines TRBV5-6 with TRBJ2-7; D is perhaps TRBD1 (6 bases). Trimming left V 2 bases short and J 2 bases short, with 17 bases between. CDR1 and CDR2 (germline): SGHDT, YYEEEE. This CDR3 contains 16 residues. CDR3 sequence (DNA): TGTGCCAGCAGCTTAGGATCGACGTGGACAGCCTACGAGCAGTACTTC. The encoded protein is CASSLGSTWTAYEQYF.

This clone was seen once. The chain combines TRBV29-1 with TRBJ2-7; TRBD2 aligns across 9 bases. The CDR3 is made up of 16 amino acids. J gave up 5 bases and V 3 bases, and 14 bases lay outside the gene matches. Per germline, CDR1 SQVTM and CDR2 ANQGSEA. DNA of the CDR3: TGCAGCGTTGACAGTCGCGCGGGAGGGCTCAAGGACGAGCAGTACTTC. This sequence encodes CSVDSRAGGLKDEQYF.